The source of this T cell receptor (beta chain) is a study of control samples from healthy donors and cancer patients. Profiling relied on immunoSEQ multiplex PCR, and the TCRdb table lists in-frame clones only, not all of them. The data contain some 95,000 clones, around three quarters of them singletons. CDR1 and CDR2 from the germline V gene are SEHNR and FQNEAQ (reference sequence). This CDR3 region has 15 residues. Unmatched junction bases numbered 6, after V lost 2 bases and J lost 2 bases. This chain connects TRBV7-9 to TRBJ2-7, with TRBD2 matching 7 bases. The sample was blood. The sequence derives from a woman in her twenties or thirties in good health. CDR3 loop: CASSLNRDYTYEQYF. For the CDR3, the DNA is TGTGCCAGCAGCTTAAACCGGGACTACACCTACGAGCAGTACTTC.